This T cell receptor beta chain was identified during a study of response to subunit inactivated influenza vaccine. In the case of this clonotype: Its cognate antigen is unknown.

Study-wide findings and caveats: It was the authors' suggestion that each seasonal influenza vaccination recruits few new T cells.

TCRdb re-called the RT-PCR reads through MiXCR, storing one row per CDR3 protein. Of about 310,000 distinct CDR3 sequences in the sample, 20% to 25% were seen once. This CDR3 spans 17 amino acids. With V trimmed by 3 bases and J by 4 bases, 12 bases remained unmatched. In germline, CDR1 is DFQATT, CDR2 SNEGSKA (reference sequence). Material: PBMCs from blood, obtained about 19 months after vaccination. The V call is TRBV20-1, the J call TRBJ2-5; TRBD2 matches at 12 bases. The receptor was isolated from a man aged 45 to 75 who received an inactivated influenza vaccine. The CDR3 region is CSASSLAGGPILETQYF. CDR3 DNA sequence: TGCAGTGCTAGTTCGCTAGCGGGGGGGCCAATTCTAGAGACCCAGTACTTC.